A single sample gave rise to the 22 T cell receptor beta chains below, sequenced in a study of CD8+ T cells in alopecia areata. Indicated treatment: oral pan-JAK inhibitor, 5-10 mg twice daily. cDNA reverse transcribed from extracted RNA served as the sequencing template. Assay used: immunoSEQ multiplex PCR; TCRdb lists only in-frame clones, some missing. Of about 99,000 clones listed, more than 75% are singletons. The sample was CD8+ T cells sorted from blood, taken between weeks 30 and 35, from a patient treated with tofacitinib. The receptor set was obtained from a human donor with alopecia areata.

A few counts support this clone. The rearrangement uses TRBV29-1 and TRBJ1-1; tentatively, D is TRBD1 (5 bases). CDR1 is SQVTM and CDR2 is ANQGSEA in the germline V gene. This CDR3 has 14 amino acids. With 4 bases removed from V and 1 base from J, the gap between germline ends came to 13 bases. The CDR3 DNA is TGCAGCGTTGCCAGGGACGGAAAGAACACTGAAGCTTTCTTT. Its translation is CSVARDGKNTEAFF.

V usage is TRBV7-9 and J usage is TRBJ2-2; the D is unclear. CDR3 length: 15 residues. Looked up from germline, CDR1 is SEHNR and CDR2 is FQNEAQ (reference sequence). The V gene lost 1 base and the J gene lost 4 bases, with 10 bases spanning the gap. CDR3 bases: TGTGCCAGCAGCTTAGATACGGTGGGCACCGGGGAGCTGTTTTTT. This encodes CASSLDTVGTGELFF.

The V and J genes are TRBV29-1 and TRBJ2-1; 11 bases are shared with TRBD2. The junction had 9 bases not matched to a gene; V was cut back by 3 bases and J by 8 bases. CDR1 SQVTM and CDR2 ANQGSEA come from the germline V gene. This CDR3 spans 15 amino acids. The CDR3 DNA reads TGCAGCGTTGAGTTAGCGGGGGGGCTGAACTATGAGCAGTTCTTC. Translating gives CSVELAGGLNYEQFF.

The chain is built from TRBV18 and TRBJ2-7; D remains ambiguous. The V gene lost 3 bases and the J gene lost 0 bases, with 6 bases spanning the gap. Germline V gives CDR1 KGHSH, CDR2 LQKENI. The CDR3 sequence is 13 residues long. CDR3 protein: CASSPKGSYEQYF. CDR3 DNA sequence: TGTGCCAGCTCACCGAAGGGCTCCTACGAGCAGTACTTC. The whole variable domain, remainder taken from reference TRBV18 and TRBJ2-7, is NAGVMQNPRHLVRRRGQEARLRCSPMKGHSHVYWYRQLPEEGLKFMVYLQKENIIDESGMPKERFSAEFPKEGPSILRIQQVVRGDSAAYFCASSPKGSYEQYFGPGTRLTVT.

The chain employs TRBV29-1 and TRBJ2-1; unclear D gene. This CDR3 region has 14 residues. Per germline, CDR1 SQVTM and CDR2 ANQGSEA. The germline V and J ends were trimmed by 2 bases and 2 bases, with 10 bases remaining between them. CDR3 sequence: CSVEYLSPYNEQFF. Written as DNA, the CDR3 is TGCAGCGTTGAATATCTTTCCCCCTACAATGAGCAGTTCTTC.

This sequence joins TRBV11-3 and TRBJ1-1, with a tentative D call TRBD1 (6 bases). This CDR3 is 15 amino acids long. Trimming cost V 0 bases and J 2 bases, with 10 bases left between them. Germline-derived CDR1 and CDR2 are SGHNT and YENEEA. As DNA, the CDR3 is TGTGCCAGCAGCTTAGAAGGGGGTTCCAACACTGAAGCTTTCTTT. It translates to CASSLEGGSNTEAFF. The whole variable domain, remainder taken from reference TRBV11-3 and TRBJ1-1, is EAGVVQSPRYKIIEKKQPVAFWCNPISGHNTLYWYLQNLGQGPELLIRYENEEAVDDSQLPKDRFSAERLKGVDSTLKIQPAELGDSAVYLCASSLEGGSNTEAFFGQGTRLTVV.

This sequence joins TRBV7-9 and TRBJ2-3, with 11 bases fitting TRBD2. The CDR3 runs 16 residues. The V and J ends lost 4 bases and 2 bases, in that order; junction bases with no gene match: 5. CDR1 is SEHNR and CDR2 is FQNEAQ in the germline V gene (reference sequence). The CDR3 DNA sequence: TGTGCCAGCAGCTCCTGGACTAGCGGGCCCACAGATACGCAGTATTTT. It is translated as CASSSWTSGPTDTQYF.

The chain uses TRBV4-1 and TRBJ2-7, with D possibly being TRBD2 (5 bases). Germline CDR1 reads MGHRA; CDR2 reads YSYEKL. The CDR3 has 12 amino acids. Trimming removed 1 base from V and 6 bases from J, with 7 bases in between. CDR3 nucleotides: TGCGCCAGCAGCCAAGGGGAGTTCGAGCAGTACTTC. Its protein product is CASSQGEFEQYF.

The J gene is TRBJ1-1, the V gene TRBV7-9; possible D gene TRBD1, 5 bases. Germline-derived CDR1 and CDR2 are SEHNR and FQNEAQ (reference sequence). V lost 10 bases, J lost 11 bases, and 14 bases lay in between. This CDR3 has 10 residues. In DNA, the CDR3 is TGTGCCATACCGGGGGTCTATGCTTTCTTT. The encoded protein is CAIPGVYAFF.

The CDR3 loop is CASSFGSIGYNEQFF. The CDR3 bases are TGTGCCAGCAGCTTTGGGTCCATTGGTTACAATGAGCAGTTCTTC. The gene calls are TRBV7-6 and TRBJ2-1; no reliable D call. The CDR3 has 15 residues. Germline V gene lookup returns CDR1 SGHVS and CDR2 FNYEAQ. Deletions cut 3 bases from V and 4 bases from J, with 13 bases between.

This clone was observed a single time. The rearrangement links TRBV7-8 to TRBJ2-2; TRBD1 aligns across 7 bases. Unmatched junction bases numbered 11, after V lost 5 bases and J lost 5 bases. The CDR3 consists of 16 residues. Germline CDR1 is SGHVS and CDR2 is FQNEAQ. In nucleotides, the CDR3 is TGTGCCAGCAGCGAACAGGGGAAGAAAGGGACCGGGGAGCTGTTTTTT. Its translation: CASSEQGKKGTGELFF.

The chain is built from TRBV2 and TRBJ2-1, with 10 nucleotides matching TRBD2. V lost 4 bases and J lost 4; bases outside the gene matches: 13. CDR1 SNHLY and CDR2 FYNNEI come from the germline V gene. This CDR3 has 18 amino acids. The CDR3 here is CASSVGLAGALVYNEQFF. CDR3 coding DNA: TGTGCCAGCAGTGTCGGGCTAGCGGGAGCTCTTGTATACAATGAGCAGTTCTTC.

As DNA, the CDR3 is TGTGCCACCAGCAGAACTAGTCAGACCTACGAGCAGTACTTC. Its protein product is CATSRTSQTYEQYF. The chain links TRBV15 to TRBJ2-7; D is possibly TRBD2 (5 bases). V was pared by 2 bases and J by 2 bases, with 10 bases between. The germline gives CDR1 LNHNV, CDR2 YYDKDF (reference sequence). CDR3 size: 14 residues.

Here the CDR3 reads CASKTGGGEGYEQYF. As DNA, the CDR3 is TGCGCCAGCAAGACAGGCGGGGGAGAAGGATACGAGCAGTACTTC. The chain carries TRBV10-2 and TRBJ2-7; maybe TRBD2 (7 bases). From germline, CDR1 is WSHSY and CDR2 SAAADI. Trimming shortened V by 7 bases and J by 4 bases, and 20 bases separated the two germline ends. This CDR3 has 15 amino acids.

The genes are TRBV5-1 and TRBJ2-1, with D unresolved. CDR3 length: 12 residues. The germline V gene encodes CDR1 SGHRS and CDR2 YFSETQ. V lost 0 bases and J lost 9, with 7 bases in between. This CDR3 reads CASSLGPSEQFF. In DNA form, the CDR3 reads TGCGCCAGCAGCTTGGGGCCCAGTGAGCAGTTCTTC.

The chain links TRBV2 to TRBJ1-1, with TRBD1 as a possible D gene (5 bases). Germline loops: CDR1 SNHLY, CDR2 FYNNEI. Trimming shortened V by 2 bases and J by 6 bases, and 16 bases separated the two germline ends. The CDR3 totals 15 residues. The CDR3 protein is CASSEHPGGTPEAFF. CDR3 DNA: TGTGCCAGCAGTGAACACCCGGGGGGGACCCCTGAAGCTTTCTTT.

Comments on this clone: Since no conserved phenylalanine or tryptophan closes the CDR3, a read error is the likely cause. The CDR3 DNA reads TGTGCCAGCAGCGTAAGCGGATTCGACACAGATACGCAGTATCTT. It yields the protein CASSVSGFDTDTQYL. This sequence joins TRBV9 and TRBJ2-3, with D tentatively TRBD2 (5 bases). Trimming took off 1 base at V and 2 bases at J, with 11 bases between the two ends. This CDR3 contains 15 residues. Germline values: CDR1 SGDLS, CDR2 YYNGEE.

The chain recombines TRBV4-1 with TRBJ2-7; D possibly corresponds to TRBD2 (6 bases). Germline V lookup: CDR1 MGHRA, CDR2 YSYEKL. The CDR3 is made up of 15 amino acids. With 1 base removed from V and 2 bases from J, the gap between germline ends came to 12 bases. CDR3 loop: CASSQGLDYTYEQYF. The CDR3 DNA reads TGCGCCAGCAGCCAAGGGTTGGACTATACCTACGAGCAGTACTTC.

The chain combines TRBV27 with TRBJ2-3; D uncertain. The CDR3 has 12 amino acids. Germline CDR1 reads MNHEY; CDR2 reads SMNVEV (reference sequence). Trimming removed 3 bases from V and 4 bases from J, with 5 bases in between. Written as DNA, the CDR3 is TGTGCCAGCAGTTTTGTTGCAGATACGCAGTATTTT. Translation gives CASSFVADTQYF.

The rearrangement links TRBV5-1 to TRBJ2-7; TRBD2 agrees at 9 bases. Germline CDR1 SGHRS, CDR2 YFSETQ. The CDR3 length is 17 residues. The V segment lost 3 bases and the J segment 3 bases; nucleotides outside the gene matches: 13. CDR3 loop: CASSSRYSSGDRYEQYF. In DNA form, the CDR3 reads TGCGCCAGCAGCTCGAGATATTCTAGCGGGGATCGCTACGAGCAGTACTTC.

The chain combines TRBV7-3 with TRBJ2-1; 8 bases match TRBD1. The germline V gene has CDR1 SGHTA and CDR2 FQGTGA. Trimming removed 4 bases from V and 10 bases from J; junction bases left unmatched: 6. The CDR3 is 13 amino acids. Written as DNA, the CDR3 is TGTGCCAGCAGCTCTACCGGACAGGGCGAGCAGTTCTTC. This sequence encodes CASSSTGQGEQFF.

V usage is TRBV5-1 and J usage is TRBJ1-1, with 10 bases fitting TRBD1. Germline CDR1 is SGHRS and CDR2 is YFSETQ. After removal of 4 bases from V and 4 bases from J, the junction contained 7 bases not matched to a gene. CDR3 length: 15 amino acids. This chain's CDR3 is CASSQGQGIITEAFF. CDR3 nucleotides: TGCGCCAGCAGCCAGGGACAGGGGATCATCACTGAAGCTTTCTTT.